This passage covers 9 T cell receptor beta chains from one sample sequenced in a study of tumor and adjacent non-tumor tissue in lung cancer. No cell sorting was done before RNA was extracted from the tissue. This non-tumor lung sample came from over 3 cm beyond the tumor edge. Three rounds of nested PCR, following a modified ARM-PCR protocol, produced the TCRbeta library. A single record per CDR3 protein comes from TCRdb applying MiXCR to the multiplex PCR reads. Of tens of thousands of distinct CDR3 sequences in the sample, around 70% were seen once. The sequencing sample was made of distant non-tumor lung tissue. These receptors all come from a woman in her forties or fifties with non-small cell lung cancer.

Details on this clonotype: A much larger clone lies a single base off, so this may be a read error. The chain couples TRBV6-1 to TRBJ2-3; no firm D call. The CDR3 loop spans 13 amino acids. Per germline, CDR1 MNHNS and CDR2 SASEGT. CDR3 bases: TGTGTCAGCAGTGTCGCGAGCACAGATACGCAGTATTTT. Translating gives CVSSVASTDTQYF.

This clonotype was found many times. The chain combines TRBV12-3 or TRBV12-4 with TRBJ2-1; D not certain. The length of the CDR3 is 14 residues. V was trimmed by 5 bases and J by 6 bases, leaving 14 bases between them. The CDR3 protein is CASSPRTGRNEQFF. Here the CDR3 DNA reads TGTGCCAGCAGTCCGCGAACCGGTCGCAATGAGCAGTTCTTC.

Details on this clonotype: A read error may account for a junction end that differs from germline. V usage is TRBV6-2 or TRBV6-3 and J usage is TRBJ1-5; D is unresolved. This CDR3 is 14 amino acids long. Germline assignment: CDR1 MNHEY and CDR2 SVGEGT. The CDR3 nucleotides read TGTGCCAGCAGTTACTTGCATCCCCGTCAGCCCCAGCACTTT. It codes for CASSYLHPRQPQHF.

This clonotype was seen a handful of times. V usage is TRBV6-5 and J usage is TRBJ2-7, with D possibly being TRBD1 (6 bases). CDR1 MNHEY and CDR2 SVGAGI come from the germline V gene. There are 13 residues in the CDR3. The V and J ends lost 6 bases and 4 bases respectively, with 13 bases between them. Written as DNA, the CDR3 is TGTGCCAGCAGCCGAACACAGGGTTACGAGCAGTACTTC. Translated, it gives CASSRTQGYEQYF.

Remarks on this clonotype: An end of the junction differs from the germline gene, which may be a read error. The chain recombines TRBV6-1 with TRBJ2-5; the match to TRBD1 covers 8 bases. The CDR3 sequence is 15 residues long. CDR1 and CDR2 (germline): MNHNS, SASEGT. DNA for the CDR3: TGTGCGAGCAGACGGCGGACAGGGTCTGGGGAGACCCAGTACTTC. Translation gives CASRRRTGSGETQYF.

About this clonotype: The junction does not match germline at one end; this may be a read error. The V call is TRBV10-3, the J call TRBJ2-2; tentative D call: TRBD2 (5 bases). Germline V gene sequence: CDR1 ENHRY, CDR2 SYGVKD. This CDR3 spans 14 amino acids. The CDR3 region is CVISESMADGKLFF. The CDR3 coding sequence is TGTGTCATCAGTGAGTCGATGGCTGACGGGAAGCTGTTTTTT.

As for this clonotype: A much larger clone sits a single nucleotide away, making a read error possible. The gene calls are TRBV6-6 and TRBJ1-1; 9 bases are shared with TRBD1. From germline, CDR1 is MNHNY and CDR2 SVGAGI (reference sequence). There are 14 residues in the CDR3. The junction had 9 bases not matched to a gene; V was cut back by 6 bases and J by 7 bases. The CDR3 DNA follows: TGTGCCAGCAGCGACAGGGGGTGGTGGGGTGAAGCTTTCTTT. It encodes CASSDRGWWGEAFF.

This clonotype turned up a few times. This could be a read error, since a much larger clone is one nucleotide away. The genes are TRBV29-1 and TRBJ1-2, with no clear D. Germline CDR1 SQVTM, CDR2 ANQGSEA. The CDR3 has 14 amino acids. CDR3 residues: CSVDKAEDNHGYTF. The DNA for the CDR3 is TGCAGCGTTGACAAGGCAGAGGATAACCATGGCTACACCTTC.

The chain uses TRBV24-1 and TRBJ2-7; D possibly corresponds to TRBD1 (5 bases). This CDR3 region has 14 residues. The V end was cut by 1 base, the J end by 6 bases, with 12 bases between. Germline lookup yields CDR1 KGHDR and CDR2 SFDVKD. CDR3 residues: CATSDFAGSCEQYF. The CDR3 DNA sequence: TGTGCCACCAGTGATTTTGCAGGGTCTTGCGAGCAGTACTTC.